A single sample is the source of the 18 T cell receptor beta chains below, sequenced in a study of blood T cell repertoires in COVID-19. Assay: immunoSEQ multiplex PCR; the TCRdb copy retains only in-frame clones and omits some. Of about 170,000 clones listed, roughly nine tenths were seen once; the top ten hold approximately 10%. Sequencing was performed on peripheral blood. Receptors originate from an older woman with COVID-19, enrolled during active disease.

This CDR3 reads CATSHRGDSNQPQHF. The CDR3 coding sequence is TGTGCCACCAGCCACAGGGGGGATAGCAATCAGCCCCAGCATTTT. The V call is TRBV24-1, the J call TRBJ1-5, with 8 positions matching TRBD1. In germline, CDR1 is KGHDR, CDR2 SFDVKD. The J segment lost 0 bases and the V segment lost 7 bases, leaving 4 bases of the junction unmatched. The CDR3 has 15 residues.

Here the CDR3 reads CASSLNRAVEETQYF. Written as DNA, the CDR3 is TGTGCCAGCAGCTTGAACAGGGCAGTGGAAGAGACCCAGTACTTC. The chain has TRBV7-2 and TRBJ2-5; tentative D call: TRBD1 (6 bases). Germline CDR1 is SGHTA and CDR2 is FQGNSA. The V end was cut by 3 bases, the J end by 3 bases, with 14 bases between. The CDR3 length is 15 residues.

This chain joins TRBV24-1 and TRBJ2-1; D gene unclear. CDR1 and CDR2 from the germline V gene are KGHDR and SFDVKD. The CDR3 is 13 residues long. V was clipped by 7 bases and J by 8 bases, with 14 bases between them. The CDR3 DNA follows: TGTGCCACCAGCCGCGCGAGGAAGGATGAGCAGTTCTTC. Encoded protein: CATSRARKDEQFF.

The chain employs TRBV5-1 and TRBJ2-3; possible D gene TRBD1, 6 bases. Germline CDR1 reads SGHRS; CDR2 reads YFSETQ. The CDR3 is 15 residues long. Trimming took off 3 bases at V and 1 base at J, with 12 bases between the two ends. The CDR3 sequence is CASSYSQGRTDTQYF. Here the CDR3 DNA reads TGCGCCAGCAGCTATTCTCAGGGGCGCACAGATACGCAGTATTTT.

This sequence joins TRBV19 and TRBJ1-1, with D tentatively TRBD1 (6 bases). This CDR3 contains 13 residues. Germline-derived CDR1 and CDR2 are LNHDA and SQIVND (reference sequence). Trimming took off 6 bases at V and 5 bases at J, with 13 bases between the two ends. The CDR3 spells CASRFGGLTEAFF. In DNA form, the CDR3 reads TGTGCCAGTAGGTTCGGGGGGCTGACTGAAGCTTTCTTT.

The DNA of the CDR3 is TGCGCCAGCAGCCAAGATCCCGGCAGGATCGAGACCCAGTACTTC. Amino acid sequence: CASSQDPGRIETQYF. The V and J genes are TRBV4-1 and TRBJ2-5; D is unresolved. The CDR3 spans 15 residues. Germline assignment: CDR1 MGHRA and CDR2 YSYEKL. V lost 0 bases, J lost 5 bases, and 13 bases lay in between.

The chain links TRBV4-2 to TRBJ2-1; 7 bases are a match to TRBD2. Trimming cost V 6 bases and J 7 bases; bases outside gene matches: 9. Germline CDR1 LGHNA, CDR2 YNFKEQ. The CDR3 covers 14 residues. The chain's CDR3 is CASRRGDQGNEQFF. CDR3 bases: TGTGCCAGCAGACGGGGGGACCAAGGGAATGAGCAGTTCTTC.

The rearrangement joins TRBV14 to TRBJ1-4, with no clear D. The germline V gene encodes CDR1 SGHDN and CDR2 FVKESK. V lost 2 bases and J lost 8, with 15 bases in between. This CDR3 is built from 15 residues. The CDR3 nucleotides are TGTGCCAGCAGCCAACGGGGTTGGCTGAACGAAAAACTGTTTTTT. It is translated as CASSQRGWLNEKLFF.

The chain has TRBV4-1 and TRBJ1-5, with D uncertain. The CDR3 contains 15 residues. The V and J ends lost 1 base and 1 base respectively, with 8 bases between them. Germline V gives CDR1 MGHRA, CDR2 YSYEKL. The CDR3 reads CASSQVALSNQPQHF. DNA of the CDR3: TGCGCCAGCAGCCAAGTCGCGTTAAGCAATCAGCCCCAGCATTTT.

The V and J genes are TRBV9 and TRBJ2-1, with 8 bases fitting TRBD2. The germline V gene has CDR1 SGDLS and CDR2 YYNGEE. Trimming at V came to 0 bases and at J to 3 bases, leaving 2 bases not matched to a gene. The CDR3 is made up of 15 amino acids. The CDR3 DNA is TGTGCCAGCAGCGTAGAGGGACTAGGCTACAATGAGCAGTTCTTC. This codes for CASSVEGLGYNEQFF.

The gene calls are TRBV3-1 (or the pseudogene TRBV3-2) and TRBJ1-2; D may be TRBD1 (6 bases). Trimming removed 7 bases at V and 2 bases at J, with 11 bases between. The CDR3 has 13 amino acids. Germline CDR1 LGHDT, CDR2 YNNKEL (reference sequence). The CDR3 sequence is CASTIQGNYGYTF. DNA of the CDR3: TGTGCCAGCACCATACAGGGAAACTATGGCTACACCTTC.

The chain has TRBV3-1 (or the pseudogene TRBV3-2) and TRBJ1-6, with 9 bases matching TRBD1. The CDR3 sequence is 15 residues long. V shed 4 bases, J shed 5 bases, and the junction held 3 bases outside the gene matches. Germline V CDR1 and CDR2: LGHDT, YNNKEL (reference sequence). CDR3 sequence (DNA): TGTGCCAGCAGCCTCCGGGACAGGGATAATTCACCCCTCCACTTT. It codes for CASSLRDRDNSPLHF.

This chain joins TRBV6-1 and TRBJ1-6, with a weak D call TRBD1 (5 bases). V shed 3 bases and J shed 10 bases, with 22 bases lying between them. The CDR3 covers 17 residues. The germline V gene has CDR1 MNHNS and CDR2 SASEGT. The CDR3 loop reads CASSDTGLGQGGSPLHF. The CDR3 nucleotides are TGTGCCAGCAGTGATACGGGCTTGGGTCAGGGTGGCTCACCCCTCCACTTT.

This chain links TRBV19 with TRBJ2-7; maybe TRBD1 (6 bases). CDR1 is LNHDA and CDR2 is SQIVND in the germline V gene (reference sequence). The V end lost 5 bases, the J end lost 3 bases, and 20 bases lay between the germline ends. This CDR3 is built from 16 residues. This chain's CDR3 is CASSPPSIQGFYEQYF. CDR3 DNA: TGTGCCAGTAGTCCCCCATCCATACAGGGTTTCTACGAGCAGTACTTC.

This clone was found once. The rearrangement uses TRBV4-3 and TRBJ1-2; 9 bases align to TRBD1. The CDR3 runs 17 residues. Per the germline V gene, CDR1 is LGHNA and CDR2 is YSLEER. With V trimmed by 1 base and J by 4 bases, 10 bases remained unmatched. As DNA, the CDR3 is TGCGCCAGCAGCCAAGGGGACAGGGTCCCTACTACCTATGGCTACACCTTC. Residues: CASSQGDRVPTTYGYTF.

This clone was counted between two and nine times. The genes are TRBV7-2 and TRBJ2-7; D not certain. Germline V gene data show CDR1 as SGHTA and CDR2 as FQGNSA. The CDR3 is made up of 15 amino acids. Trimming left V 5 bases short and J 1 base short, with 15 bases between. The DNA of the CDR3 is TGTGCCAGCAGCGCTGGGCTCTCGACGTCCTACGAGCAGTACTTC. Protein product: CASSAGLSTSYEQYF.

V and J are TRBV2 and TRBJ2-2, with 8 nucleotides matching TRBD2. CDR1 SNHLY and CDR2 FYNNEI come from the germline V gene. V lost 7 bases to trimming and J lost 6 bases; unmatched junction nucleotides: 13. The CDR3 covers 16 residues. As DNA, the CDR3 is TGTGCCAGCAAGGAGACTAGCGACCAAGGTTCCGGGGAGCTGTTTTTT. It is translated as CASKETSDQGSGELFF.

The chain has TRBV5-1 and TRBJ1-5, with D unresolved. CDR3 size: 13 residues. V was clipped by 4 bases and J by 8 bases, with 13 bases between them. Germline V gene sequence: CDR1 SGHRS, CDR2 YFSETQ. The DNA of the CDR3 is TGCGCCAGCAGCATTGCACCCGGAGAGCCCCAGCATTTT. This sequence encodes CASSIAPGEPQHF.